This TCR beta chain appears in the sequencing data of a study of OX40 agonist ivuxolimab in advanced cancers. In the study overall: Ivuxolimab, an antibody acting as an agonist of OX40 (CD134), was used to treat patients. From about 23 to 85 years was the age range, with a mean of approximately 63 years, and approximately 80% were male. Participants could have had prior anti-PD-1, anti-PD-L1 or anti-CTLA-4 therapy, and more than 35% had some.

Germline V lookup: CDR1 MGHDK, CDR2 SYGVNS. There are 15 residues in the CDR3. Notes on this clone: Its specificity is not known.

Method: immunoSEQ multiplex PCR; TCRdb's copy keeps in-frame clones and lacks some. The sample records 75,000 to 90,000 clones, approximately 85% being singletons. Findings of the study overall: Relative to CD4+, CD8+ T cells held more expanded clones on average.

This clonotype was sampled from an adult with an advanced solid tumor such as melanoma, head and neck, liver or kidney cancer. This sample comprised CD4+ or CD8+ T cells sorted from blood, obtained in a trial of the OX40 agonist ivuxolimab. This chain uses TRBV25-1 with TRBJ2-5; TRBD1 or TRBD2 may be the D gene (5 bases each). The end of the DNA aligns better with TRBJ2-7, so the J call may be wrong. The CDR3 region has the DNA TGTGCCAGCAAAGGTCTAGGGACGGGAACCTACGAGCAGTACTTC. Its translation: CASKGLGTGTYEQYF.